The 18 T cell receptor beta chains given below trace back to one sample, sequenced in a study of PD-1 blockade in classical Hodgkin lymphoma. Each patient's relapse followed autologous stem cell transplantation, and brentuximab vedotin exposure varied. Only in-frame clones appear in the TCRdb table, and some are missing; sequencing was by immunoSEQ multiplex PCR. This table has fewer than 25,000 clones, approximately 80% appearing once. The sample was peripheral blood mononuclear cells (PBMCs), taken at baseline. These receptors all stem from a human donor with classical Hodgkin lymphoma.

The genes are TRBV2 and TRBJ1-1; D remains unclear. The CDR3 is 13 residues long. Germline V gene data show CDR1 as SNHLY and CDR2 as FYNNEI. V was trimmed by 9 bases and J by 1 base, leaving 12 bases between them. The CDR3 is CASTIFGNTEAFF. In nucleotides, the CDR3 is TGTGCCAGTACCATTTTCGGGAACACTGAAGCTTTCTTT.

The chain links TRBV5-8 to TRBJ2-3; D uncertain. V shed 2 bases and J shed 4 bases, with 14 bases lying between them. There are 15 residues in the CDR3. The germline gives CDR1 SGHTS, CDR2 YDEGEE. DNA of the CDR3: TGTGCCAGCAGCTTTGGAACGGGCCCTGCAGATACGCAGTATTTT. It yields the protein CASSFGTGPADTQYF.

This sequence joins TRBV9 and TRBJ2-7, with D possibly matching TRBD1 (5 bases). CDR1 and CDR2 from the germline V gene are SGDLS and YYNGEE. The CDR3 has 13 amino acids. The V gene lost 4 bases and the J gene lost 6 bases, with 14 bases spanning the gap. CDR3 residues: CASSSYPGSEQYF. In DNA form, the CDR3 reads TGTGCCAGCAGCTCGTACCCAGGGTCCGAGCAGTACTTC.

This chain links TRBV4-1 with TRBJ2-7; TRBD1 matches at 7 bases. The germline CDR1 and CDR2 sequences are MGHRA and YSYEKL. V dropped 2 bases and J dropped 5; count of bases not matched to a gene: 9. This CDR3 has 15 amino acids. CDR3 loop: CASSQILTGSHEQYF. Here the CDR3 DNA reads TGCGCCAGCAGCCAAATTCTGACAGGGTCCCACGAGCAGTACTTC.

This rearrangement joins TRBV7-9 to TRBJ1-2; D is perhaps TRBD1 (5 bases). The CDR3 runs to 13 residues. Germline CDR1 SEHNR, CDR2 FQNEAQ (reference sequence). V was shortened by 4 bases and J by 4 bases, with 10 bases between the two germline ends. This CDR3 reads CASSSRGSYGYTF. The CDR3 DNA is TGTGCCAGCAGCTCACGGGGGTCCTATGGCTACACCTTC.

The chain uses TRBV6-6 and TRBJ1-1; TRBD1 agrees at 7 bases. There are 16 residues in the CDR3. V was pared by 4 bases and J by 5 bases, with 13 bases of the junction left unmatched. The germline CDR1 and CDR2 sequences are MNHNY and SVGAGI (reference sequence). The CDR3 here is CASSFRGGMSATEAFF. Here the CDR3 DNA reads TGTGCCAGCAGTTTCAGGGGGGGGATGAGTGCAACTGAAGCTTTCTTT.

V is TRBV9 and J is TRBJ1-1; D not certain. V lost 0 bases, J lost 4 bases, and 4 bases lay in between. Germline CDR1 and CDR2: SGDLS and YYNGEE. This CDR3 region has 12 residues. The CDR3 spells CASSVGATEAFF. The CDR3 nucleotides read TGTGCCAGCAGCGTAGGCGCCACTGAAGCTTTCTTT. The full variable domain, rest sourced from reference TRBV9 and TRBJ1-1, is DSGVTQTPKHLITATGQRVTLRCSPRSGDLSVYWYQQSLDQGLQFLIQYYNGEERAKGNILERFSAQQFPDLHSELNLSSLELGDSALYFCASSVGATEAFFGQGTRLTVV.

This clone has a handful of counts. The V call is TRBV15, the J call TRBJ1-2; TRBD1 matches at 8 bases. Germline assignment: CDR1 LNHNV and CDR2 YYDKDF (reference sequence). The V segment lost 2 bases and the J segment 2 bases; nucleotides outside the gene matches: 4. This CDR3 spans 15 amino acids. The CDR3 region is CATSRQGAGNYGYTF. The CDR3 nucleotides are TGTGCCACCAGCAGACAGGGGGCGGGCAACTATGGCTACACCTTC.

J is TRBJ1-3 and V is TRBV7-6; unclear D gene. There are 20 residues in the CDR3. The V end lost 5 bases, the J end lost 0 bases, and 26 bases lay between the germline ends. Germline assignment: CDR1 SGHVS and CDR2 FNYEAQ. This CDR3 reads CASSLPVWTSPLSSGNTIYF. CDR3 in DNA: TGTGCCAGCAGCCTCCCGGTGTGGACCAGCCCGCTTTCCTCTGGAAACACCATATATTTT.

This chain uses TRBV27 with TRBJ1-2; D call uncertain. The V end lost 1 base, the J end lost 0 bases, and 9 bases lay between the germline ends. The germline V gene has CDR1 MNHEY and CDR2 SMNVEV (reference sequence). The CDR3 totals 15 residues. The CDR3 region is CASSLYGGANYGYTF. The CDR3 DNA reads TGTGCCAGCAGTTTATATGGCGGAGCTAACTATGGCTACACCTTC.

This rearrangement joins TRBV19 to TRBJ2-5; the match to TRBD1 covers 7 bases. The V gene end was trimmed by 5 bases and the J gene end by 5 bases; junction bases not matched to a gene: 14. The CDR3 consists of 16 residues. Per the germline V gene, CDR1 is LNHDA and CDR2 is SQIVND (reference sequence). CDR3 sequence: CASSSSGQPTGETQYF. The CDR3 DNA reads TGTGCCAGTAGTTCTTCGGGACAGCCGACGGGCGAGACCCAGTACTTC.

This chain links TRBV10-3 with TRBJ1-1, with D perhaps matching TRBD1 (5 bases). This CDR3 region has 14 residues. Trimming cost V 6 bases and J 1 base, with 12 bases left between them. The germline CDR1 and CDR2 sequences are ENHRY and SYGVKD. CDR3 loop: CAISPRGTNTEAFF. Here the CDR3 DNA reads TGTGCCATCAGCCCCCGGGGGACGAACACTGAAGCTTTCTTT.

The chain links TRBV5-4 to TRBJ1-2; D is uncertain. The germline V gene has CDR1 SGHNT and CDR2 YYREEE (reference sequence). The CDR3 contains 13 residues. V was pared by 4 bases and J by 8 bases, with 15 bases between. In nucleotides, the CDR3 is TGTGCCAGCAGCGCTTGGCCGGCGGGGGGCTACACCTTC. It translates to CASSAWPAGGYTF.

In its sample, this clone was seen a few times. The chain recombines TRBV2 with TRBJ1-1, with 7 positions matching TRBD1. Germline CDR1 SNHLY, CDR2 FYNNEI. The CDR3 totals 12 residues. The V segment lost 1 base and the J segment 8 bases; nucleotides outside the gene matches: 1. In nucleotides, the CDR3 is TGTGCCAGCAGTGAAGACAGGGGCGAAGCTTTCTTT. Encoded protein: CASSEDRGEAFF. Complete variable domain (other parts from reference TRBV2 and TRBJ1-1): EPEVTQTPSHQVTQMGQEVILRCVPISNHLYFYWYRQILGQKVEFLVSFYNNEISEKSEIFDDQFSVERPDGSNFTLKIRSTKLEDSAMYFCASSEDRGEAFFGQGTRLTVV.

This clone appeared once. The chain couples TRBV19 to TRBJ2-3, with 14 bases fitting TRBD2. Germline CDR1 and CDR2: LNHDA and SQIVND (reference sequence). The CDR3 contains 15 residues. The J segment lost 2 bases and the V segment lost 9 bases, leaving 4 bases of the junction unmatched. The CDR3 bases are TGTGCCAGCAGGACTAGCGGGGGGTTCACAGATACGCAGTATTTT. Amino acids: CASRTSGGFTDTQYF.

The chain couples TRBV6-6 to TRBJ2-1, with 10 bases matching TRBD1. With 8 bases clipped from V and 6 bases from J, the junction kept 7 bases outside the gene matches. Germline V gene sequence: CDR1 MNHNY, CDR2 SVGAGI (reference sequence). This CDR3 has 14 amino acids. The CDR3 DNA is TGTGCCAGCTGGGGACAGGGGTTGTTCAATGAGCAGTTCTTC. It encodes CASWGQGLFNEQFF.

The chain carries TRBV6-5 and TRBJ2-3, with TRBD1 identical over 9 bases. Trimming cost V 1 base and J 1 base; bases outside gene matches: 3. Germline V gives CDR1 MNHEY, CDR2 SVGAGI. The CDR3 is 16 amino acids. The chain's CDR3 is CASSYFGQGRTDTQYF. CDR3 nucleotides: TGTGCCAGCAGTTACTTCGGACAGGGGCGCACAGATACGCAGTATTTT.

The chain recombines TRBV30 with TRBJ2-7, with 9 bases matching TRBD2. Per the germline V gene, CDR1 is GTSNPN and CDR2 is SVGIG (reference sequence). Trimming removed 4 bases from V and 2 bases from J; junction bases left unmatched: 6. The CDR3 totals 14 residues. The DNA for the CDR3 is TGTGCCTGGACTACCGGGACTAGCCCCTACGAGCAGTACTTC. Protein sequence: CAWTTGTSPYEQYF.